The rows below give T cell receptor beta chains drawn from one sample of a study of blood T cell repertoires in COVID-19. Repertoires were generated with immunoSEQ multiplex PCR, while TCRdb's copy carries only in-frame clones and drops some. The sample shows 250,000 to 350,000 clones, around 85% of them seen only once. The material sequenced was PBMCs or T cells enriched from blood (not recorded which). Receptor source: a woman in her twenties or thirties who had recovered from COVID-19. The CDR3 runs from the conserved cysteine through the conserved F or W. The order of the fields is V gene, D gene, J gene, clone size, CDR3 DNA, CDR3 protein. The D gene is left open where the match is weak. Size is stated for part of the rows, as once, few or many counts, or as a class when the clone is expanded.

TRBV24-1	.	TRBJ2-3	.	TGTGCCACCAGCGCCTCGGACAGTCGGGATACGCAGTATTTT	CATSASDSRDTQYF
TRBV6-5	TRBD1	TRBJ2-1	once	TGTGCCAGCAGTCGGACAGGGGAGGGCCAGTTCTTC	CASSRTGEGQFF
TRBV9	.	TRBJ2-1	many	TGTGCCAGCAGCGTAGGAACGGTGTACAATGAGCAGTTCTTC	CASSVGTVYNEQFF
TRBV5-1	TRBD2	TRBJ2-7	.	TGCGCCAGCAGCTTGGTAGCGGGGGCCTCCTACGAGCAGTACTTC	CASSLVAGASYEQYF
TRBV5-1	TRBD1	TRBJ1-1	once	TGCGCCAGCAGCTCAACAGGGGGGATATCGACTGAAGCTTTCTTT	CASSSTGGISTEAFF
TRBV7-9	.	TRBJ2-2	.	TGTGCCAGCAGCTTAGCCGGGGGGCGTTTAGCCGGGGAGCTGTTTTTT	CASSLAGGRLAGELFF
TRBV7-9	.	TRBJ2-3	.	TGTGCCAGCAGCTTAGTGCGGGACTTAACAGATACGCAGTATTTT	CASSLVRDLTDTQYF
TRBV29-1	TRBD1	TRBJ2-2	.	TGCAGCGCCGAAGGAGGGGGACAGGGGATCCCCGGGGAGCTGTTTTTT	CSAEGGGQGIPGELFF
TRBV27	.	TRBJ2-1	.	TGTGCCAGCAGCCGACTACCGGGCCCTAAGGACAATGAGCAGTTCTTC	CASSRLPGPKDNEQFF
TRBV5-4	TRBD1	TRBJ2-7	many	TGTGCCAGCAGCTTGTCGACAGGGATGGAACAGTACTTC	CASSLSTGMEQYF